The rows below give T cell receptor beta chains drawn from one sample of a study of technical replicates of blood from a handful of donors. Generated by immunoSEQ multiplex PCR, the TCRdb table keeps only in-frame clones and is missing some. The sample holds around 92,000 clones, approximately 94% seen once. The specimen was T cells isolated from PBMCs. These TCRs come from a human donor in good health. CDR3s include the opening cysteine and the closing phenylalanine or tryptophan. Fields, in order: clone size, CDR3 length, D gene, V gene, J gene, CDR3 protein, CDR3 DNA. D genes are given only for firm matches. For some rows the clone size is stated as once, few or many, or as a class when expanded; others skip it.

size: -
length: 16
D: -
V: TRBV25-1
J: TRBJ1-1
CDR3: CASPWGQFRPNTEAFF
DNA: TGTGCCAGCCCCTGGGGGCAGTTCCGCCCGAACACTGAAGCTTTCTTT

size: once
length: 14
D: TRBD1
V: TRBV6-5
J: TRBJ1-1
CDR3: CASSSADRRTEAFF
DNA: TGTGCCAGCAGTTCAGCGGACAGGAGAACTGAAGCTTTCTTT

size: -
length: 17
D: TRBD2
V: TRBV14
J: TRBJ2-3
CDR3: CASSLSGLAGSTDTQYF
DNA: TGTGCCAGCAGCCTTTCGGGACTAGCGGGAAGCACAGATACGCAGTATTTT

size: -
length: 16
D: TRBD1
V: TRBV29-1
J: TRBJ2-3
CDR3: CSVEEMGTGGLDTQYF
DNA: TGCAGCGTTGAAGAGATGGGGACAGGGGGCCTAGATACGCAGTATTTT

size: -
length: 13
D: -
V: TRBV2
J: TRBJ1-1
CDR3: CASREGSNTEAFF
DNA: TGTGCCAGCCGCGAGGGATCGAACACTGAAGCTTTCTTT

size: -
length: 16
D: -
V: TRBV6-5
J: TRBJ2-1
CDR3: CASSSSLASAYNEQFF
DNA: TGTGCCAGCAGTTCTTCCCTAGCTTCAGCCTACAATGAGCAGTTCTTC

size: -
length: 19
D: TRBD2
V: TRBV28
J: TRBJ2-1
CDR3: CASSLRVLATSGRANEQFF
DNA: TGTGCCAGCAGTTTACGAGTCCTAGCGACTAGCGGGAGGGCCAATGAGCAGTTCTTC

size: few
length: 11
D: -
V: TRBV20-1
J: TRBJ1-5
CDR3: CSATGGQPQHF
DNA: TGCAGTGCTACGGGGGGACAGCCCCAGCATTTT

size: -
length: 15
D: TRBD2
V: TRBV2
J: TRBJ2-3
CDR3: CPSRELAGGPDTQYF
DNA: TGCCCCAGCAGGGAGTTAGCGGGGGGGCCAGATACGCAGTATTTT

size: -
length: 11
D: -
V: TRBV7-9
J: TRBJ1-1
CDR3: CASSFGQQAFF
DNA: TGTGCCAGCAGCTTCGGACAGCAAGCTTTCTTT

size: -
length: 14
D: -
V: TRBV7-8
J: TRBJ1-1
CDR3: CASSAPGVRAEAFF
DNA: TGTGCCAGCAGCGCTCCTGGCGTGAGGGCTGAAGCTTTCTTT

size: -
length: 15
D: TRBD2
V: TRBV6-9
J: TRBJ2-5
CDR3: CASSYTSGGVETQYF
DNA: TGTGCCAGCAGTTATACTAGCGGGGGTGTGGAGACCCAGTACTTC

size: -
length: 15
D: TRBD1
V: TRBV5-5
J: TRBJ2-7
CDR3: CASSLIWDRGYEQYF
DNA: TGTGCCAGCAGCTTGATTTGGGACAGGGGTTACGAGCAGTACTTC

size: -
length: 13
D: -
V: TRBV28
J: TRBJ2-7
CDR3: CASTGRSSYEQYF
DNA: TGTGCCAGCACGGGGAGGAGCTCCTACGAGCAGTACTTC

size: -
length: 13
D: -
V: TRBV19
J: TRBJ1-4
CDR3: CASSIDRGQKALF
DNA: TGTGCCAGTAGTATAGATCGAGGACAGAAAGCACTTTTT